The entry below gives a single TCR beta chain sequence along with its context. Profiling relied on immunoSEQ multiplex PCR, and the TCRdb table lists in-frame clones only, not all of them. The sample carries just over 65,000 clones, roughly nine tenths recorded once. Trimming removed 2 bases from V and 5 bases from J; junction bases left unmatched: 9. This CDR3 is 16 amino acids long. From germline, CDR1 is MNHNY and CDR2 SVGAGI (reference sequence). This entry is derived from a study of T cell changes during pregnancy in multiple sclerosis. The chain couples TRBV6-6 to TRBJ2-5; the match to TRBD1 covers 9 bases. The source of this sequence is a female donor with multiple sclerosis, enrolled in a pregnancy study. Sequencing used peripheral blood, obtained in the second trimester of pregnancy. As DNA, the CDR3 is TGTGCCAGCAGTTACACCGGGGACAGGGTGGGGGAGACCCAGTACTTC. Its translation: CASSYTGDRVGETQYF.